This TCR beta chain was sequenced in a study of cytomegalovirus exposure and HLA in healthy donors. Notes on the study in general: It was confirmed in vitro that a few of the CMV-associated chains were specific for CMV antigens. DRB1 had the most TCR associations and HLA-C the fewest, a later analysis found, with rates varying by HLA locus.

PCR involved 60 Vbeta and 13 Jbeta primers. The data were produced by immunoSEQ multiplex PCR, yet TCRdb's version contains in-frame clones alone and is incomplete. The table has approximately 200,000 clones, about 75% seen once. Details on this clone: The antigen is undetermined.

CDR1 and CDR2 from the germline V gene are SGHTA and FQGNSA. The CDR3 runs 15 residues. Trimming took 6 bases from V and 0 from J, leaving 12 bases between them. All the people who gave samples were healthy bone marrow donors. The sample consisted of PBMCs. This chain uses TRBV7-2 with TRBJ2-1; possible D gene TRBD2, 7 bases. This clonotype was sampled from a man aged 18 to 30 in good health and CMV-seronegative. DNA for the CDR3: TGTGCCAGCAGTTTTAGGGGGGGCTCCTACAATGAGCAGTTCTTC. As protein: CASSFRGGSYNEQFF.